The 25 T cell receptor beta chains listed next were all sequenced from one sample in a study of blood T cell repertoires in COVID-19. Produced via immunoSEQ multiplex PCR; TCRdb's table is partial and in-frame only. This table holds 240,000 or so clones, around 87% found once. Sequencing was performed on peripheral blood. These receptors were collected from a man aged 55 to 70 who had recovered from COVID-19.

This chain joins TRBV6-5 and TRBJ1-4; tentatively, D is TRBD1 (5 bases). The CDR3 is 13 residues long. Trimming stripped 8 bases from V and 11 bases from J, with 18 bases between. Germline CDR1 and CDR2: MNHEY and SVGAGI. The CDR3 is CASLGGALGKLFF. DNA of the CDR3: TGTGCCAGCCTGGGGGGAGCATTAGGGAAACTGTTTTTT.

The V call is TRBV3-1 (or the pseudogene TRBV3-2), the J call TRBJ1-1, with a tentative D call TRBD1 (6 bases). Between the trimmed V and J ends, which lost 4 bases and 5 bases, there was a span of 17 bases. This CDR3 spans 15 amino acids. CDR1 is LGHDT and CDR2 is YNNKEL in the germline V gene (reference sequence). CDR3 nucleotide sequence: TGTGCCAGCAGCCGAAGGGCGGGGGGCAATACTGAAGCTTTCTTT. Protein sequence: CASSRRAGGNTEAFF.

The chain combines TRBV7-9 with TRBJ1-6; 7 bases fit TRBD1. The germline gives CDR1 SEHNR, CDR2 FQNEAQ (reference sequence). This CDR3 is built from 13 residues. V lost 11 bases to trimming and J lost 7 bases; unmatched junction nucleotides: 8. The CDR3 DNA reads TGTGCCCAAACCGGGACAGCAAATTCACCCCTCCACTTT. Translating it yields CAQTGTANSPLHF. The whole variable domain, filled in from reference TRBV7-9 and TRBJ1-6, reads DTGVSQNPRHKITKRGQNVTFRCDPISEHNRLYWYRQTLGQGPEFLTYFQNEAQLEKSRLLSDRFSAERPKGSFSTLEIQRTEQGDSAMYLCAQTGTANSPLHFGNGTRLTVT.

Points on this clone: At one boundary the junction diverges from the germline segment, which might be a read error. J is TRBJ1-5 and V is TRBV9; D may be TRBD1 (6 bases). The CDR3 loop spans 14 amino acids. From germline, CDR1 is SGDLS and CDR2 YYNGEE. The CDR3 sequence: CASSAGGGNQPQHF. CDR3 DNA sequence: TGTGCCAGCAGCGCCGGGGGGGGCAACCAGCCCCAGCATTTT.

This clone was observed once. The gene calls are TRBV5-1 and TRBJ2-7; perhaps TRBD2 as D (6 bases). Trimming shortened V by 1 base and J by 5 bases, and 19 bases separated the two germline ends. The length of the CDR3 is 16 residues. Per germline, CDR1 SGHRS and CDR2 YFSETQ. The CDR3: CASSLYDLTRGDEQYF. The CDR3 DNA follows: TGCGCCAGCAGCTTGTATGATTTGACTAGAGGTGACGAGCAGTACTTC. The full variable domain, rest sourced from reference TRBV5-1 and TRBJ2-7, is KAGVTQTPRYLIKTRGQQVTLSCSPISGHRSVSWYQQTPGQGLQFLFEYFSETQRNKGNFPGRFSGRQFSNSRSEMNVSTLELGDSALYLCASSLYDLTRGDEQYFGPGTRLTVT.

The chain has TRBV5-5 and TRBJ2-3; 8 bases agree with TRBD1. The CDR3 extends over 14 amino acids. The ends lost 1 base at V and 3 bases at J; junction bases unmatched: 1. Germline lookup yields CDR1 SGHKS and CDR2 YYEKEE (reference sequence). CDR3 sequence: CASSLQGATDTQYF. The CDR3 bases are TGTGCCAGCAGCTTGCAGGGGGCAACAGATACGCAGTATTTT.

The chain uses TRBV4-1 and TRBJ1-1; D is unresolved. CDR1 and CDR2 (germline): MGHRA, YSYEKL. V was shortened by 3 bases and J by 3 bases, with 17 bases between the two germline ends. The CDR3 has 16 residues. The CDR3 reads CASSQVPGWKDTEAFF. CDR3 nucleotide sequence: TGCGCCAGCAGCCAGGTACCGGGATGGAAAGACACTGAAGCTTTCTTT.

The genes are TRBV5-3 and TRBJ1-5; D ambiguous. TRBV5-3 is known as an ORF, though its function is uncertain. Trimming shortened V by 9 bases and J by 0 bases, and 16 bases separated the two germline ends. This CDR3 is 15 amino acids long. Here the CDR3 reads CATRRKLYSNQPQHF. CDR3 nucleotides: TGTGCCACCAGACGGAAACTATATAGCAATCAGCCCCAGCATTTT.

This clone is a singleton in its sample. The chain carries TRBV6-5 and TRBJ2-1; possible D gene TRBD2, 5 bases. V lost 3 bases and J 8 bases, leaving 8 bases between the germline ends. The germline V gene encodes CDR1 MNHEY and CDR2 SVGAGI. The CDR3 has 12 residues. The CDR3 sequence: CASSYSGYEQFF. CDR3 bases: TGTGCCAGCAGTTATTCGGGATATGAGCAGTTCTTC.

This clone was counted only a few times. The chain couples TRBV19 to TRBJ1-2, with D uncertain. The CDR3 is 14 amino acids. With 0 bases removed from V and 4 bases from J, the gap between germline ends came to 9 bases. Germline V lookup: CDR1 LNHDA, CDR2 SQIVND (reference sequence). The CDR3 DNA reads as TGTGCCAGTAGTATAGAGCGGCACTCCTATGGCTACACCTTC. Protein sequence: CASSIERHSYGYTF.

This clone was detected only a few times. The CDR3 nucleotides read TGTGCCAGCAGCGTAGCCCCCCAGGGGCTCGGGGAGACCCAGTACTTC. Amino acid sequence: CASSVAPQGLGETQYF. V usage is TRBV9 and J usage is TRBJ2-5; maybe TRBD1 (6 bases). In germline, CDR1 is SGDLS, CDR2 YYNGEE. The CDR3 runs 16 residues. V lost 0 bases to trimming and J lost 5 bases, with 17 bases between them.

This clone was counted only a few times. V is TRBV7-7 and J is TRBJ2-1, with D perhaps matching TRBD2 (6 bases). The CDR3 loop spans 16 amino acids. Between the trimmed V and J ends, which lost 5 bases and 8 bases, there was a span of 22 bases. CDR1 is SSHAT and CDR2 is FNYEAQ in the germline V gene (reference sequence). The CDR3 region is CASSPRLGGVGDEQFF. The CDR3 region has the DNA TGTGCCAGCAGCCCCCGACTGGGCGGGGTAGGCGATGAGCAGTTCTTC.

The chain uses TRBV6-5 and TRBJ2-2; 8 positions match TRBD1. Germline V gene sequence: CDR1 MNHEY, CDR2 SVGAGI. V shed 6 bases and J 5 bases; nucleotides not matched to a gene: 8. This CDR3 has 15 amino acids. In DNA form, the CDR3 reads TGTGCCAGCAGCCGCAGGGGGCCAGGGACCGGGGAGCTGTTTTTT. It encodes CASSRRGPGTGELFF.

This chain uses TRBV10-3 with TRBJ1-2; D is possibly TRBD1 (6 bases). The CDR3 runs 15 residues. The V and J ends lost 5 bases and 4 bases respectively, with 17 bases between them. Per the germline V gene, CDR1 is ENHRY and CDR2 is SYGVKD. CDR3 DNA: TGTGCCATCAGTACCGGGGGGGCCGAATTCTATGGCTACACCTTC. This sequence encodes CAISTGGAEFYGYTF.

This chain connects TRBV19 to TRBJ2-6, with D hard to call. Germline V gene lookup returns CDR1 LNHDA and CDR2 SQIVND (reference sequence). Between the trimmed V and J ends, which lost 9 bases and 0 bases, there was a span of 3 bases. This CDR3 has 12 amino acids. CDR3 nucleotides: TGTGCCAGCTCCTCTGGGGCCAACGTCCTGACTTTC. Translation: CASSSGANVLTF.

The J gene is TRBJ2-7, the V gene TRBV19; 9 bases align to TRBD1. Germline values: CDR1 LNHDA, CDR2 SQIVND (reference sequence). Germline trimming cut 5 bases from V and 3 bases from J; bases unmatched to any gene: 5. This CDR3 region has 14 residues. CDR3 sequence: CASSHPGQGYEQYF. The CDR3 DNA sequence: TGTGCCAGTAGTCACCCGGGACAGGGCTACGAGCAGTACTTC.

The chain is built from TRBV7-9 and TRBJ2-7; perhaps TRBD1 as D (5 bases). Germline V gene data show CDR1 as SEHNR and CDR2 as FQNEAQ (reference sequence). Deletions cut 3 bases from V and 2 bases from J, with 11 bases between. The CDR3 is made up of 14 amino acids. This CDR3 reads CASSFGEDTYEQYV. CDR3 sequence (DNA): TGTGCCAGCAGCTTCGGTGAGGACACCTACGAGCAGTACGTC.

This sequence joins TRBV30 and TRBJ1-1, with 7 bases matching TRBD1. The CDR3 runs 14 residues. Looked up from germline, CDR1 is GTSNPN and CDR2 is SVGIG (reference sequence). V dropped 1 base and J dropped 1; count of bases not matched to a gene: 3. CDR3 DNA sequence: TGTGCCTGGAGTGCCGACAGGGAGAACACTGAAGCTTTCTTT. This encodes CAWSADRENTEAFF.

This clone was seen just once. The V call is TRBV9, the J call TRBJ1-2; TRBD1 agrees at 7 bases. Germline V gene lookup returns CDR1 SGDLS and CDR2 YYNGEE. The trim removed 0 bases at V and 1 base at J, leaving 9 bases unmatched. The CDR3 is made up of 17 amino acids. As DNA, the CDR3 is TGTGCCAGCAGCGTAGGACAGGGTTTATTTGGTAACTATGGCTACACCTTC. Amino acid sequence: CASSVGQGLFGNYGYTF.

The rearrangement links TRBV27 to TRBJ2-7, with D perhaps matching TRBD1 (6 bases). Trimming pared 2 bases from V and 5 bases from J, leaving 10 bases between. This CDR3 is built from 13 residues. The germline V gene encodes CDR1 MNHEY and CDR2 SMNVEV (reference sequence). The CDR3 reads CASSLRQGHEQYV. The CDR3, as DNA: TGTGCCAGCAGTTTAAGGCAGGGGCACGAGCAGTACGTC.

This chain links TRBV24-1 with TRBJ2-5; 10 positions match TRBD2. The germline V gene has CDR1 KGHDR and CDR2 SFDVKD. This CDR3 has 17 amino acids. The J segment lost 3 bases and the V segment lost 0 bases, leaving 6 bases of the junction unmatched. The CDR3 loop is CATSDLSSGGTKETQYF. In nucleotides, the CDR3 is TGTGCCACCAGTGATTTGTCTAGCGGGGGCACAAAAGAGACCCAGTACTTC.

The chain links TRBV5-1 to TRBJ1-4; D is ambiguous. V was trimmed by 1 base and J by 6 bases, leaving 10 bases between them. This CDR3 has 14 residues. Germline V gives CDR1 SGHRS, CDR2 YFSETQ. CDR3 nucleotide sequence: TGCGCCAGCAGCTTGAGTTTAGGAGATGAAAAACTGTTTTTT. It translates to CASSLSLGDEKLFF.

The V and J genes are TRBV12-3 or TRBV12-4 and TRBJ1-5; D unclear. Trimming left V 2 bases short and J 9 bases short, with 11 bases between. The CDR3 has 13 amino acids. CDR3 region: CASSLHSLGPQHF. The CDR3 bases are TGTGCCAGCAGTTTACACAGTCTGGGGCCCCAGCATTTT.

This clone was detected only a few times. DNA of the CDR3: TGTGCCAGTAGCCCGTCTGGAAACACCATATATTTT. It encodes CASSPSGNTIYF. The chain carries TRBV19 and TRBJ1-3; D gene uncertain. Germline V lookup: CDR1 LNHDA, CDR2 SQIVND (reference sequence). V gave up 6 bases and J gave up 1 base, with 4 bases separating them. The CDR3 runs 12 residues.

The chain recombines TRBV21-1 with TRBJ2-7; no check of the table's D call, TRBD1, against the DNA was made. TRBV21-1 is a listed pseudogene. CDR3 length: 12 residues. The CDR3 nucleotides are TGTGCCAGCAGCAAAGGTGGGGCAGAACAGTACTTC. It specifies CASSKGGAEQYF.